This TCR beta chain was identified during a study of T cell responses to AZD1222 COVID-19 vaccine. Broader study findings: Baseline serostatus was positive in only a handful of AZD1222 recipients.

The protocol was immunoSEQ multiplex PCR, while the TCRdb copy is restricted to in-frame clones and leaves out a portion. The sample consists of about 120,000 clones, approximately 93% of them appearing once. V shed 5 bases, J shed 4 bases, and the junction held 7 bases outside the gene matches. This CDR3 contains 14 residues. Looked up from germline, CDR1 is SGHAT and CDR2 is FQNNGV. This clone appeared once. The antigen is not known. The chain employs TRBV11-2 and TRBJ1-2; TRBD1 aligns across 7 bases. The sequencing here drew on peripheral blood, taken on day 0 of AZD1222 vaccination. The clonotype was recovered from an adult in good health. As DNA, the CDR3 is TGTGCCAGCAGCCCCTTGACAGGGACCTATGGCTACACCTTC. Protein sequence: CASSPLTGTYGYTF.